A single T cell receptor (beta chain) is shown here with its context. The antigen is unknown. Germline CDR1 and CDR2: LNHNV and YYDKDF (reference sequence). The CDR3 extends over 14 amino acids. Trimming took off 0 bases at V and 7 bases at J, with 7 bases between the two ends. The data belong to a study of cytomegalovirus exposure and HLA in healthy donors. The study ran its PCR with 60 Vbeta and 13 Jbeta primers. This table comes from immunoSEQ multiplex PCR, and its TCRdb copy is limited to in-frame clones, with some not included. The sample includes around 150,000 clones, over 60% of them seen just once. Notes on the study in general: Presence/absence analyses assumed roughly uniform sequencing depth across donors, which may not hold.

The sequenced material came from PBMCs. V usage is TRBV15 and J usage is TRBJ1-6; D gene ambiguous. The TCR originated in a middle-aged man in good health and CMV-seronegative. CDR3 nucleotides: TGTGCCACCAGCAGAGATGGAGAGAATTCACCCCTCCACTTT. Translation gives CATSRDGENSPLHF.